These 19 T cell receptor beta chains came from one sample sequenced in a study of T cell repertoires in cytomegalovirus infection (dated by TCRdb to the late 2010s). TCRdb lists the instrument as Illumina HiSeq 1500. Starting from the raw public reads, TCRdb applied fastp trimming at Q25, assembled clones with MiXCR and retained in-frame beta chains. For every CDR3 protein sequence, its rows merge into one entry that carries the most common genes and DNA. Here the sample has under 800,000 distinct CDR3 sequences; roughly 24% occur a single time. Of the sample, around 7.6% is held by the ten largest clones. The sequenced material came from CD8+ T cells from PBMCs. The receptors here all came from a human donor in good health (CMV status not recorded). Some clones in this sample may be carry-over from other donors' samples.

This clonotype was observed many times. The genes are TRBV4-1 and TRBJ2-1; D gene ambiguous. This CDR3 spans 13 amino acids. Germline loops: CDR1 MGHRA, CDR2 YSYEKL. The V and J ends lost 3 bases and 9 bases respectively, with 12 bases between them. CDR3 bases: TGCGCCAGCAGCCACAACGCTGAACGTGAGCAGTTCTTC. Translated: CASSHNAEREQFF.

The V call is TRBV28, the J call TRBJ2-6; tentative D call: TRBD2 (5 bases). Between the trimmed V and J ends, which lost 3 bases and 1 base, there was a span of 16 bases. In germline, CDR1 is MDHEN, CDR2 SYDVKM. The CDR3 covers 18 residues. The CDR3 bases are TGTGCCAGCAGTTTTGGAGGCCCGCTAACTTCTGGGGCCAACGTCCTGACTTTC. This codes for CASSFGGPLTSGANVLTF.

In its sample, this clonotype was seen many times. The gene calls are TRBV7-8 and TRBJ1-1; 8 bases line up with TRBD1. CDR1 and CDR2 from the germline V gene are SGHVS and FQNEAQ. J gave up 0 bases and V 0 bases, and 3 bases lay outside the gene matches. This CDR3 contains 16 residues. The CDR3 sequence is CASSLARGLVNTEAFF. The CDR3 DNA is TGTGCCAGCAGCTTAGCCAGGGGGCTAGTGAACACTGAAGCTTTCTTT. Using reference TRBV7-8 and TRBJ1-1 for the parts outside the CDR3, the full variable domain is GAGVSQSPRYKVAKRGQDVALRCDPISGHVSLFWYQQALGQGPEFLTYFQNEAQLDKSGLPSDRFFAERPEGSVSTLKIQRTQQEDSAVYLCASSLARGLVNTEAFFGQGTRLTVV.

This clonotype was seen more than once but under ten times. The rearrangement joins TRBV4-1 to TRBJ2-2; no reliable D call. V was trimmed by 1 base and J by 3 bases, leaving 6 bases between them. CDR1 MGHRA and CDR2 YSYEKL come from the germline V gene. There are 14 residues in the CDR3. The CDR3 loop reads CASSQAADTGELFF. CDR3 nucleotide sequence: TGCGCCAGCAGCCAAGCGGCAGACACCGGGGAGCTGTTTTTT.

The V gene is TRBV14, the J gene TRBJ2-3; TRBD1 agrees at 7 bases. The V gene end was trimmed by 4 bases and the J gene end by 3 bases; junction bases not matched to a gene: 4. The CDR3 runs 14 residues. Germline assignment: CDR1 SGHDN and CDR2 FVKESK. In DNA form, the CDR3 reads TGTGCCAGCAGCCTTCAACAGGGGACAGATACGCAGTATTTT. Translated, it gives CASSLQQGTDTQYF.

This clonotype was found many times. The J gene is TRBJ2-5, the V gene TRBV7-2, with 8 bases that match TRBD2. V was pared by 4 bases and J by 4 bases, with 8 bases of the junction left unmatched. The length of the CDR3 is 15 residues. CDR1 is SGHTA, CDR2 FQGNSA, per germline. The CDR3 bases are TGTGCCAGCAGCTCGGGACTAGGCCCCCGAGAGACCCAGTACTTC. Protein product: CASSSGLGPRETQYF.

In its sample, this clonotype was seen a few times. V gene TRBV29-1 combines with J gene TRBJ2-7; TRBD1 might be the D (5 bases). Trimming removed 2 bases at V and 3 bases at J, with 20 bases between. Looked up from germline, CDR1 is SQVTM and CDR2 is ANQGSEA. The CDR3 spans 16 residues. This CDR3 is CSVEIRYNGAHYEQYF. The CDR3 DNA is TGCAGCGTTGAAATCCGCTATAATGGGGCTCACTACGAGCAGTACTTC.

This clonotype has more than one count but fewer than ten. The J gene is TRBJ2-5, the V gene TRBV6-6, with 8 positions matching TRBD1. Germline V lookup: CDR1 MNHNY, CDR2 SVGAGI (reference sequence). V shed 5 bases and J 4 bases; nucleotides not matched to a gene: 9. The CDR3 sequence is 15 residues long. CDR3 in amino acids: CASSRGARGRETQYF. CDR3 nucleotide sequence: TGTGCCAGCAGTAGAGGAGCCAGGGGGCGAGAGACCCAGTACTTC.

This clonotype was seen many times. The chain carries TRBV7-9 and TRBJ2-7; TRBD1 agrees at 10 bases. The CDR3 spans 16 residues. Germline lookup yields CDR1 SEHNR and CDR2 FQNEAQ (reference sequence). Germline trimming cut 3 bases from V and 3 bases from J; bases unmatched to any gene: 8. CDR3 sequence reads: CASSFSTGQGIYEQYV. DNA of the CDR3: TGTGCCAGCAGCTTTAGCACGGGACAGGGGATCTACGAGCAGTACGTC.

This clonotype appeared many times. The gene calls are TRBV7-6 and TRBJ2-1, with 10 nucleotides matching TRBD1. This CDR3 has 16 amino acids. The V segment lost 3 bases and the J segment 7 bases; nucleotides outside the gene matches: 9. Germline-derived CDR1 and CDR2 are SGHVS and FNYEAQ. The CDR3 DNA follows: TGTGCCAGCAGCTTTTCTGGGACAGGGGATGTTAATGAGCAGTTCTTC. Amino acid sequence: CASSFSGTGDVNEQFF.

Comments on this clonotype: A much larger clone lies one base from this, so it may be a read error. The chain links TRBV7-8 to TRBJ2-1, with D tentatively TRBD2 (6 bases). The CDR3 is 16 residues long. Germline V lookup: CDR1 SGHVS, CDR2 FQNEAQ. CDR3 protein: CVSRHRRERAYNEQFF. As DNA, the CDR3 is TGTGTCAGCAGACACCGACGGGAGCGAGCTTACAATGAGCAGTTCTTC.

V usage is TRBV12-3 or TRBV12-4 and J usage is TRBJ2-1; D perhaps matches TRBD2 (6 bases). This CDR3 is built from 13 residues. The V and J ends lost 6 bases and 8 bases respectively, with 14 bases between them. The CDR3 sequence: CASSPDGGHEQFF. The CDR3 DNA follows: TGTGCCAGCAGCCCGGACGGAGGGCATGAGCAGTTCTTC.

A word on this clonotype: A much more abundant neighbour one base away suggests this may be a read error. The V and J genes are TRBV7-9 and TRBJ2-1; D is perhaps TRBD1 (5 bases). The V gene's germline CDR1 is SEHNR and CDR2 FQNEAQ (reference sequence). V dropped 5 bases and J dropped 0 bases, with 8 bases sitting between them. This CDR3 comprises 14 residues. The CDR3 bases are TGTGCCAGCAGCCAGGGCATCTCCTACAATGAGCAGTTCTTC. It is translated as CASSQGISYNEQFF. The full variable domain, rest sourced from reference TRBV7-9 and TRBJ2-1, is DTGVSQNPRHKITKRGQNVTFRCDPISEHNRLYWYRQTLGQGPEFLTYFQNEAQLEKSRLLSDRFSAERPKGSFSTLEIQRTEQGDSAMYLCASSQGISYNEQFFGPGTRLTVL.

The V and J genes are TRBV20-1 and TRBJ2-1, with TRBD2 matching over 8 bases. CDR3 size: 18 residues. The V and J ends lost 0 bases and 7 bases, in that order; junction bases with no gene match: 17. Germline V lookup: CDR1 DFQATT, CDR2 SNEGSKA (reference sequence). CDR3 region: CSARDRGGGPGSWNEQFF. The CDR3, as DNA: TGCAGTGCTAGAGATCGGGGCGGGGGGCCAGGGTCTTGGAATGAGCAGTTCTTC.

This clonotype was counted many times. As DNA, the CDR3 is TGTGCCAGCGTCAGAGGCAGGAACACCGGGGAGCTGTTTTTT. Protein product: CASVRGRNTGELFF. The chain couples TRBV7-6 to TRBJ2-2, with D unclear. The CDR3 is made up of 14 amino acids. In germline, CDR1 is SGHVS, CDR2 FNYEAQ. V lost 8 bases and J lost 1, with 11 bases in between.

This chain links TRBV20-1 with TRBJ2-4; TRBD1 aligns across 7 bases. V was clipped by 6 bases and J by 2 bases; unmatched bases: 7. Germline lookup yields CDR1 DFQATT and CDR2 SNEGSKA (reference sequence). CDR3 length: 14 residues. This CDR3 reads CSATTGMTKNIQYF. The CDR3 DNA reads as TGCAGTGCAACGACAGGGATGACCAAAAACATTCAGTACTTC.

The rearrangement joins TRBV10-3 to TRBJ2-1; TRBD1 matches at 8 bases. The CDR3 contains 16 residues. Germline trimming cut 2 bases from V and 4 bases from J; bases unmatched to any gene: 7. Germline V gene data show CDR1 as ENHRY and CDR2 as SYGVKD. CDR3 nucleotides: TGTGCCATCAGTGAGCCGAGACAGGGGTCATACAATGAGCAGTTCTTC. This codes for CAISEPRQGSYNEQFF.

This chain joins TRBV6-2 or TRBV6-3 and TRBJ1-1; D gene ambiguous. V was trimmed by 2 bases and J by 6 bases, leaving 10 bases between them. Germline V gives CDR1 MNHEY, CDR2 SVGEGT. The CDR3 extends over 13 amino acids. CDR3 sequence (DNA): TGTGCCAGCAGTTACCGTGGGAGACCTGAAGCTTTCTTT. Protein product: CASSYRGRPEAFF.

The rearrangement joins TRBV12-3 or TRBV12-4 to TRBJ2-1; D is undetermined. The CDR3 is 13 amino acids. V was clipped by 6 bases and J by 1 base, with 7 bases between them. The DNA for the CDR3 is TGTGCCAGCAGCATCGGATCCTACAATGAGCAGTTCTTC. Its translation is CASSIGSYNEQFF.